This TCR beta chain was profiled in a study of Ad26.COV2.S vaccination and SARS-CoV-2 variants. Data came from immunoSEQ multiplex PCR; TCRdb stores just in-frame clones and leaves some out. This sample carries about 250,000 clones, around 87% of them seen once, and the ten largest clones take about 3.1%. As to treatment: around 19 received Ad26.COV2.S at low or high dose, single or two shots; five or six received placebo; per-sample allocation not given. The study sampled participants on day 63 after the first vaccine or placebo injection. Trimming stripped 5 bases from V and 9 bases from J, with 17 bases between. CDR3 length: 14 amino acids. The germline V gene encodes CDR1 MNHEY and CDR2 SMNVEV (reference sequence).

The sequence was collected from a person aged 18-65 years who received the Ad26.COV2.S COVID-19 vaccine or a placebo. Specimen: peripheral blood, collected in a trial of Ad26.COV2.S vaccine versus placebo. J is TRBJ1-5 and V is TRBV27, with D possibly matching TRBD1 (5 bases). CDR3: CASSPNQGRRPQHF. CDR3 in DNA: TGTGCCAGCAGTCCAAACCAGGGTAGGAGGCCCCAGCATTTT.